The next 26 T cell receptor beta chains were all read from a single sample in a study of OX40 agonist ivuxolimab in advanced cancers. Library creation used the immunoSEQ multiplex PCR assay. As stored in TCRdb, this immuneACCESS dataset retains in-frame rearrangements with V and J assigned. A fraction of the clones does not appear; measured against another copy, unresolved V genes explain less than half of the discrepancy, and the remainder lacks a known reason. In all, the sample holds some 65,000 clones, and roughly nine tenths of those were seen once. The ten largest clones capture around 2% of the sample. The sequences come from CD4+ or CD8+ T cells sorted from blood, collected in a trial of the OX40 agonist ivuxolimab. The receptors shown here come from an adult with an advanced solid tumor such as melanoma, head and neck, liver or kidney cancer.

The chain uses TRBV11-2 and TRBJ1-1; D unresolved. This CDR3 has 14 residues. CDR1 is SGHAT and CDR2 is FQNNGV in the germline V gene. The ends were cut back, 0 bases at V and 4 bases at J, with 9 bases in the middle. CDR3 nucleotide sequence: TGTGCCAGCAGCTTAGACAGGCAGGTCACTGAAGCTTTCTTT. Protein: CASSLDRQVTEAFF.

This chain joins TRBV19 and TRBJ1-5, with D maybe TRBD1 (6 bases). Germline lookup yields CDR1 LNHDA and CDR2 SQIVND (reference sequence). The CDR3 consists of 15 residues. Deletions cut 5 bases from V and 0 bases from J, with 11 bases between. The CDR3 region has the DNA TGTGCCAGTAGTGCAGGACAGCATAGCAATCAGCCCCAGCATTTT. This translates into CASSAGQHSNQPQHF.

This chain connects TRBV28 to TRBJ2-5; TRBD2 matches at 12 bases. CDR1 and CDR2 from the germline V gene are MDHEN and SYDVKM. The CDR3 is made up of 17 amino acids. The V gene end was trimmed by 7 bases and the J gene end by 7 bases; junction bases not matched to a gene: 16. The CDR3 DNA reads TGTGCCAGCACTCGCTCGGGACTAGCGGGCCGGGGTGGGACCCAGTACTTC. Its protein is CASTRSGLAGRGGTQYF.

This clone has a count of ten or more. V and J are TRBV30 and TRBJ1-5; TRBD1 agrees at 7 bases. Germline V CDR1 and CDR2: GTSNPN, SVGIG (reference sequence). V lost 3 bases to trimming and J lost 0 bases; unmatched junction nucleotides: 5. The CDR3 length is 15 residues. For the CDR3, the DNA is TGTGCCTGGAGCACAGGGGACAATAGCAATCAGCCCCAGCATTTT. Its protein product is CAWSTGDNSNQPQHF. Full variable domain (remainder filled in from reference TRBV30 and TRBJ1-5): SQTIHQWPATLVQPVGSPLSLECTVEGTSNPNLYWYRQAAGRGLQLLFYSVGIGQISSEVPQNLSASRPQDRQFILSSKKLLLSDSGFYLCAWSTGDNSNQPQHFGDGTRLSIL.

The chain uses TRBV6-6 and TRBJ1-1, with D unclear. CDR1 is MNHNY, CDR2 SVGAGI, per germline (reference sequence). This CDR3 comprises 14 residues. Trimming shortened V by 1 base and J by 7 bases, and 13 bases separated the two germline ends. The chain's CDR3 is CASSYLDGPYEAFF. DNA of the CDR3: TGTGCCAGCAGTTACTTGGACGGCCCGTATGAAGCTTTCTTT.

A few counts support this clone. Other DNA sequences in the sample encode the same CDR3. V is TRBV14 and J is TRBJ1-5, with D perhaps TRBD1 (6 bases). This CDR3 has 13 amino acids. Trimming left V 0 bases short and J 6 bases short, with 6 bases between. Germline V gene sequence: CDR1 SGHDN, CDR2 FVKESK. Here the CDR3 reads CASSQDRGQPQHF. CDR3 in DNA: TGTGCCAGCAGCCAAGACAGGGGTCAGCCCCAGCATTTT.

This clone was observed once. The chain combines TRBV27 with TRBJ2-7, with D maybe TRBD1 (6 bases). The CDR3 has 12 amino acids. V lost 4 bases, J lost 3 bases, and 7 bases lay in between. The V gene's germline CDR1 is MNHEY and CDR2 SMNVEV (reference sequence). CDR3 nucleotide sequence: TGTGCCAGCAGTTCCAGGGGCTACGAGCAGTACTTC. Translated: CASSSRGYEQYF.

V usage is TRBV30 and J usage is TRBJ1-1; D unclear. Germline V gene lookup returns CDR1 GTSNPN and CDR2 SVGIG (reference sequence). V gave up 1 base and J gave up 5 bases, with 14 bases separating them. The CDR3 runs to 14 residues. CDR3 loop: CAWSDGVFGTEAFF. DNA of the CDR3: TGTGCCTGGAGTGATGGGGTATTTGGGACTGAAGCTTTCTTT.

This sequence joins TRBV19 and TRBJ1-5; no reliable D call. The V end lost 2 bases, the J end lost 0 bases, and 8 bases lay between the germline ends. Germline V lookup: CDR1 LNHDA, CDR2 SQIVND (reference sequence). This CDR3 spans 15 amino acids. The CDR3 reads CASSITAYSNQPQHF. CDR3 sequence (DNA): TGTGCCAGTAGTATAACAGCCTATAGCAATCAGCCCCAGCATTTT.

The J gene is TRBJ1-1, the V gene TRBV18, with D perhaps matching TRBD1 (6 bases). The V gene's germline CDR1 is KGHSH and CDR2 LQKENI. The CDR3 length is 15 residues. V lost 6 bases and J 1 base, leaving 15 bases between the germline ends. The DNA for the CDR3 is TGTGCCAGCTCCCCAACCGGACAGACGAACACTGAAGCTTTCTTT. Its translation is CASSPTGQTNTEAFF.

CDR3 loop: CASSFASRRGGGGNQPQHF. DNA for the CDR3: TGTGCCAGCAGCTTTGCTTCTCGCAGGGGCGGCGGAGGCAATCAGCCCCAGCATTTT. The chain joins TRBV5-6 to TRBJ1-5; maybe TRBD1 (6 bases). The CDR3 is 19 amino acids. V was clipped by 2 bases and J by 2 bases, with 23 bases between them. Germline CDR1 is SGHDT and CDR2 is YYEEEE. Combining the CDR3 with reference TRBV5-6 and TRBJ1-5 gives the whole variable domain DAGVTQSPTHLIKTRGQQVTLRCSPKSGHDTVSWYQQALGQGPQFIFQYYEEEERQRGNFPDRFSGHQFPNYSSELNVNALLLGDSALYLCASSFASRRGGGGNQPQHFGDGTRLSIL.

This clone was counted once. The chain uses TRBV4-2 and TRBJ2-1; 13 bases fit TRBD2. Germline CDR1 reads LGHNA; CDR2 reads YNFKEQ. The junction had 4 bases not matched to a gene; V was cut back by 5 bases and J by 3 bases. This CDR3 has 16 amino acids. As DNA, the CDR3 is TGTGCCAGCAGCGAACGGACTAGCGGGAGCTACAATGAGCAGTTCTTC. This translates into CASSERTSGSYNEQFF.

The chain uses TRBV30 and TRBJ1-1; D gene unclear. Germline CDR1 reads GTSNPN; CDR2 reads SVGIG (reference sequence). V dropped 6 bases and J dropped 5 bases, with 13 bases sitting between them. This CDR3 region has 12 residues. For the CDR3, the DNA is TGTGCCTGTCAACGTACGCATACTGAAGCTTTCTTT. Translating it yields CACQRTHTEAFF. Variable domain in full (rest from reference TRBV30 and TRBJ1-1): SQTIHQWPATLVQPVGSPLSLECTVEGTSNPNLYWYRQAAGRGLQLLFYSVGIGQISSEVPQNLSASRPQDRQFILSSKKLLLSDSGFYLCACQRTHTEAFFGQGTRLTVV.

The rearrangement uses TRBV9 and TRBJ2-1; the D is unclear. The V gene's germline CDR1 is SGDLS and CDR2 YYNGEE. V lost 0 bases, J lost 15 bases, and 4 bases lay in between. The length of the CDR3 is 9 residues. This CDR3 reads CASSVEVFF. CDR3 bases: TGTGCCAGCAGCGTAGAAGTGTTCTTC.

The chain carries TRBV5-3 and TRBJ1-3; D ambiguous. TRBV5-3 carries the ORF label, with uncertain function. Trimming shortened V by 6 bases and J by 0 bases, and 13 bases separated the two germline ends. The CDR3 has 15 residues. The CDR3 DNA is TGTGCCAGAATCCGGACGGGAAGCTCTGGAAACACCATATATTTT. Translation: CARIRTGSSGNTIYF.

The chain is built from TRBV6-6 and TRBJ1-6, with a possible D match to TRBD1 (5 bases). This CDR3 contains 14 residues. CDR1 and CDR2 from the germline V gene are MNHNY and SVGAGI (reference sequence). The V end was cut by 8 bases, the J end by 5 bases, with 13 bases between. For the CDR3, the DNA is TGTGCCAGCCTCCGGGACGGAAATAATTCACCCCTCCACTTT. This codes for CASLRDGNNSPLHF.

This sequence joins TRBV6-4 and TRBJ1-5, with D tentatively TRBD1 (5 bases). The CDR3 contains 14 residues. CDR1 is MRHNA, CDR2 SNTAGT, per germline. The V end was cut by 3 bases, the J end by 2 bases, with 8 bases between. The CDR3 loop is CASSEGGGNQPQHF. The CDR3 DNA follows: TGTGCCAGCAGTGAGGGGGGGGGCAATCAGCCCCAGCATTTT.

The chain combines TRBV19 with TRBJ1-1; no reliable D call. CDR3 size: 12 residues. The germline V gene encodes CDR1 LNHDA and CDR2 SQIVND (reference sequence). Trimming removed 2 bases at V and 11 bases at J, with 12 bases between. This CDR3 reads CASSIPLGRAFF. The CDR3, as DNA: TGTGCCAGTAGTATACCCCTAGGCCGGGCTTTCTTT. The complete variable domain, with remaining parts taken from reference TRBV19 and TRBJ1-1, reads DGGITQSPKYLFRKEGQNVTLSCEQNLNHDAMYWYRQDPGQGLRLIYYSQIVNDFQKGDIAEGYSVSREKKESFPLTVTSAQKNPTAFYLCASSIPLGRAFFGQGTRLTVV.

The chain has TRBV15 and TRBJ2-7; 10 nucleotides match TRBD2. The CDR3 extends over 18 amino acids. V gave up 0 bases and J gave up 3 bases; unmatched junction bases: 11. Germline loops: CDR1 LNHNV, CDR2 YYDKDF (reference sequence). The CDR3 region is CATSRDKRLLAGVYEQYF. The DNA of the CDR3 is TGTGCCACCAGCAGAGATAAGAGGTTGCTAGCGGGAGTCTACGAGCAGTACTTC.

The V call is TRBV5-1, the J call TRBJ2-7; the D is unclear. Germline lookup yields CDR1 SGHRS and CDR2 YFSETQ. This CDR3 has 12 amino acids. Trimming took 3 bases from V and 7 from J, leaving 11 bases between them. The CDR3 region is CASSSQNLEQYF. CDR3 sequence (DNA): TGCGCCAGCAGCTCCCAGAACCTAGAGCAGTACTTC.

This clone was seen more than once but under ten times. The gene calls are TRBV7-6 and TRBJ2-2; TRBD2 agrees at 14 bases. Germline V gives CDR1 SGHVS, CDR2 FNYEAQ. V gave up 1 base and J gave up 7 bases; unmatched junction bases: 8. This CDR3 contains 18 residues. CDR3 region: CASSLEGLAGVNGGELFF. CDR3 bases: TGTGCCAGCAGCTTAGAGGGACTAGCGGGAGTTAATGGCGGGGAGCTGTTTTTT. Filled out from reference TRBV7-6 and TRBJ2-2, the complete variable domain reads GAGVSQSPRYKVTKRGQDVALRCDPISGHVSLYWYRQALGQGPEFLTYFNYEAQQDKSGLPNDRFSAERPEGSISTLTIQRTEQRDSAMYRCASSLEGLAGVNGGELFFGEGSRLTVL.

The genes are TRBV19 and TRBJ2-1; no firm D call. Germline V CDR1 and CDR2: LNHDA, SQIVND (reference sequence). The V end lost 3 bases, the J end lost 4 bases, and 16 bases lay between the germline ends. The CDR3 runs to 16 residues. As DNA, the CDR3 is TGTGCCAGTAGTATGAGGCAGACAATAGGGTACAATGAGCAGTTCTTC. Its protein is CASSMRQTIGYNEQFF.

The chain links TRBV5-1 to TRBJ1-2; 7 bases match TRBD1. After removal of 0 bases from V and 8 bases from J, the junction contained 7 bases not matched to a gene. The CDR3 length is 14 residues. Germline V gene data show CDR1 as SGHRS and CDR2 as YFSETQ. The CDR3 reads CASSLEGRDSGYTF. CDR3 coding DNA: TGCGCCAGCAGCTTGGAAGGCCGGGACAGCGGCTACACCTTC.

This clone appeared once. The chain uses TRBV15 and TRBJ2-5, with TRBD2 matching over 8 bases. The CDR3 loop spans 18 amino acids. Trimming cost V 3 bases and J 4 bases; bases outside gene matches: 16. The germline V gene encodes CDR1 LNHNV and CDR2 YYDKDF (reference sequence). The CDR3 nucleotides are TGTGCCACCAGCAGTGAAGGGACTAGGACAATGTCAGTAGAGACCCAGTACTTC. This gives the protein CATSSEGTRTMSVETQYF. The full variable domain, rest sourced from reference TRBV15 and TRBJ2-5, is DAMVIQNPRYQVTQFGKPVTLSCSQTLNHNVMYWYQQKSSQAPKLLFHYYDKDFNNEADTPDNFQSRRPNTSFCFLDIRSPGLGDTAMYLCATSSEGTRTMSVETQYFGPGTRLLVL.

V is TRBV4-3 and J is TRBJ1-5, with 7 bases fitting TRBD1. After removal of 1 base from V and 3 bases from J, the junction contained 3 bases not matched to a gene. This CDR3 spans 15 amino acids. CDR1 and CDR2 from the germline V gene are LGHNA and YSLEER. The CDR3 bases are TGCGCCAGCAGCCAAGTGACAGGGAACAATCAGCCCCAGCATTTT. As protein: CASSQVTGNNQPQHF.

The CDR3 nucleotides are TGCGCCAGCAGCCCTGGGACAATCGGCAACTACGAGCAGTACTTC. As protein: CASSPGTIGNYEQYF. The chain uses TRBV4-1 and TRBJ2-7; the D gene is possibly TRBD1 (6 bases). This CDR3 has 15 amino acids. V was trimmed by 4 bases and J by 3 bases, leaving 16 bases between them. Germline values: CDR1 MGHRA, CDR2 YSYEKL.